The 26 T cell receptor beta chains reported below all come from one sample, sequenced in a study of CD8 T cells in Susac syndrome (dated by TCRdb to the late 2010s). The library relied on the immunoSEQ multiplex PCR assay. RNA was extracted with the RNeasy kit and roughly 0.45 to 1 ug was reverse transcribed using random hexamers. The public reads were reanalyzed by TCRdb: fastp trimming at Q25, MiXCR alignment, in-frame beta chains only. Rows merge per CDR3 protein into single entries with the most common DNA and genes. The sample includes approximately 190,000 distinct CDR3 sequences, with over 90% observed a single time. Jointly, the top ten make up around 0.15% of the sample. Sequenced material: CD8+ T cells from PBMCs. The origin of the receptors is a human donor with Susac syndrome.

V and J are TRBV30 and TRBJ2-5; D possibly corresponds to TRBD2 (6 bases). Germline lookup yields CDR1 GTSNPN and CDR2 SVGIG (reference sequence). Trimming pared 2 bases from V and 3 bases from J, leaving 13 bases between. This CDR3 spans 14 amino acids. This chain's CDR3 is CAWSHSGFEETQYF. The CDR3 DNA reads as TGTGCCTGGAGTCATAGCGGTTTTGAAGAGACCCAGTACTTC.

This clonotype was found once. This rearrangement joins TRBV11-2 to TRBJ2-7; D is uncertain. CDR1 is SGHAT, CDR2 FQNNGV, per germline. V lost 0 bases and J lost 1, with 10 bases in between. The length of the CDR3 is 15 residues. The CDR3 reads CASSLDSYPSYEQYF. CDR3 nucleotides: TGTGCCAGCAGCTTAGACAGTTACCCATCCTACGAGCAGTACTTC.

The chain uses TRBV5-1 and TRBJ1-1; D perhaps matches TRBD1 (5 bases). This CDR3 has 12 residues. V lost 5 bases, J lost 7 bases, and 12 bases lay in between. Germline CDR1 SGHRS, CDR2 YFSETQ. For the CDR3, the DNA is TGCGCCAGCAGTTCAGCTGGGGGTGAAGCTTTCTTT. Amino acid sequence: CASSSAGGEAFF.

The rearrangement uses TRBV30 and TRBJ2-3; D not resolved. The germline gives CDR1 GTSNPN, CDR2 SVGIG (reference sequence). V was shortened by 0 bases and J by 1 base, with 5 bases between the two germline ends. The CDR3 sequence is 13 residues long. The CDR3 sequence: CAWSVDGTDTQYF. The CDR3 region has the DNA TGTGCCTGGAGTGTGGACGGCACAGATACGCAGTATTTT.

This chain uses TRBV27 with TRBJ2-1, with TRBD2 matching 7 bases. The junction had 4 bases not matched to a gene; V was cut back by 8 bases and J by 0 bases. This CDR3 is 14 amino acids long. Germline V gives CDR1 MNHEY, CDR2 SMNVEV (reference sequence). CDR3 sequence reads: CASGLAVSYNEQFF. As DNA, the CDR3 is TGTGCCAGCGGTCTAGCGGTCTCCTACAATGAGCAGTTCTTC.

The chain joins TRBV20-1 to TRBJ1-2, with 10 bases matching TRBD1. Looked up from germline, CDR1 is DFQATT and CDR2 is SNEGSKA (reference sequence). The trim removed 3 bases at V and 4 bases at J, leaving 11 bases unmatched. This CDR3 has 16 amino acids. The CDR3 bases are TGCAGTGCTAGTCTTAACGGACAGGGGGGGGGCTATGGCTACACCTTC. Translation gives CSASLNGQGGGYGYTF.

V is TRBV30 and J is TRBJ1-4; D unclear. The germline V gene encodes CDR1 GTSNPN and CDR2 SVGIG (reference sequence). The V gene lost 6 bases and the J gene lost 15 bases, with 17 bases spanning the gap. This CDR3 region has 11 residues. CDR3 DNA sequence: TGTGCCTGTGTTACGGCAAATTTGGTGTTTTTT. It encodes CACVTANLVFF.

The chain employs TRBV12-3 or TRBV12-4 and TRBJ2-1; 7 bases line up with TRBD1. CDR3 length: 13 amino acids. With 6 bases clipped from V and 9 bases from J, the junction kept 8 bases outside the gene matches. The chain's CDR3 is CASSLGTVTEQFF. The CDR3 nucleotides read TGTGCCAGCAGCCTTGGGACAGTCACTGAGCAGTTCTTC.

The chain is built from TRBV4-2 and TRBJ2-7; D uncertain. CDR3 length equals 13 residues. V was cut by 0 bases and J by 2 bases, with 5 bases left in between. Germline V gives CDR1 LGHNA, CDR2 YNFKEQ. The CDR3, as DNA: TGTGCCAGCAGCCAAGACAGAGCCTACGAGCAGTACTTC. This encodes CASSQDRAYEQYF.

The sample holds one count of this clonotype. The V gene is TRBV20-1, the J gene TRBJ2-5, with TRBD2 as a possible D gene (5 bases). CDR3 size: 17 residues. V lost 1 base and J 1 base, leaving 19 bases between the germline ends. CDR1 is DFQATT, CDR2 SNEGSKA, per germline (reference sequence). CDR3 bases: TGCAGTGCTAGAGTTTACTCTATCGGGGTATCCCAAGAGACCCAGTACTTC. Its protein is CSARVYSIGVSQETQYF.

This sequence joins TRBV7-8 and TRBJ2-7, with unresolved D. Trimming removed 1 base from V and 0 bases from J, with 10 bases in between. CDR1 is SGHVS and CDR2 is FQNEAQ in the germline V gene. The CDR3 totals 15 residues. The CDR3 region has the DNA TGTGCCAGCAGCTTAGTGGGCTACGGCTCCTACGAGCAGTACTTC. Protein sequence: CASSLVGYGSYEQYF. The complete variable domain, with remaining parts taken from reference TRBV7-8 and TRBJ2-7, reads GAGVSQSPRYKVAKRGQDVALRCDPISGHVSLFWYQQALGQGPEFLTYFQNEAQLDKSGLPSDRFFAERPEGSVSTLKIQRTQQEDSAVYLCASSLVGYGSYEQYFGPGTRLTVT.

The rearrangement joins TRBV3-1 to TRBJ2-1; maybe TRBD2 (5 bases). V shed 2 bases and J shed 1 base, with 12 bases lying between them. The CDR3 is 16 residues long. Germline assignment: CDR1 LGHDT and CDR2 YNNKEL (reference sequence). This CDR3 is CASSQSVGASYNEQFF. CDR3 DNA sequence: TGTGCCAGCAGCCAATCTGTGGGAGCGTCCTACAATGAGCAGTTCTTC.

The chain links TRBV12-3 or TRBV12-4 to TRBJ2-1; 9 positions agree with TRBD2. The CDR3 contains 18 residues. The V segment lost 1 base and the J segment 4 bases; nucleotides outside the gene matches: 11. The CDR3 DNA follows: TGTGCCAGCAGTTTAGGGGGTAGCGGGAGTCTGGGGTACAATGAGCAGTTCTTC. It codes for CASSLGGSGSLGYNEQFF.

This clonotype has a single count. The rearrangement uses TRBV20-1 and TRBJ2-2; tentatively, D is TRBD1 or TRBD2 (5 bases each). From germline, CDR1 is DFQATT and CDR2 SNEGSKA (reference sequence). The V and J ends lost 0 bases and 4 bases respectively, with 15 bases between them. The CDR3 has 16 amino acids. CDR3 sequence (DNA): TGCAGTGCTAGAGATGAGATGGGGGAAACCACCGGGGAGCTGTTTTTT. Translating it yields CSARDEMGETTGELFF.

The genes are TRBV7-2 and TRBJ2-1; no clear D gene. The germline V gene has CDR1 SGHTA and CDR2 FQGNSA. Deletions cut 1 base from V and 0 bases from J, with 13 bases between. CDR3 length: 17 amino acids. The CDR3 here is CASSLVGGLGSYNEQFF. The CDR3 DNA sequence: TGTGCCAGCAGCTTAGTTGGTGGGCTAGGCTCCTACAATGAGCAGTTCTTC. Together with reference TRBV7-2 and TRBJ2-1, the CDR3 gives the full variable domain: GAGVSQSPSNKVTEKGKDVELRCDPISGHTALYWYRQSLGQGLEFLIYFQGNSAPDKSGLPSDRFSAERTGGSVSTLTIQRTQQEDSAVYLCASSLVGGLGSYNEQFFGPGTRLTVL.

The sample holds one count of this clonotype. The rearrangement links TRBV28 to TRBJ2-1; 9 bases agree with TRBD2. The germline gives CDR1 MDHEN, CDR2 SYDVKM. CDR3 length: 16 residues. Germline trimming cut 6 bases from V and 9 bases from J; bases unmatched to any gene: 15. CDR3 DNA sequence: TGTGCCAGCAGGGCGGGCCGTAGCGGGAGAATGTTTGAGCAGTTCTTC. It translates to CASRAGRSGRMFEQFF.

V is TRBV6-4 and J is TRBJ2-3; TRBD2 might be the D (5 bases). The CDR3 loop spans 10 amino acids. Per the germline V gene, CDR1 is MRHNA and CDR2 is SNTAGT. Trimming removed 6 bases from V and 10 bases from J, with 8 bases in between. The CDR3 nucleotides read TGTGCCAGCAGCGGGGATGCGCAGTATTTT. As protein: CASSGDAQYF.

The rearrangement joins TRBV5-1 to TRBJ2-5; 12 bases are shared with TRBD2. The germline CDR1 and CDR2 sequences are SGHRS and YFSETQ. Trimming took 4 bases from V and 1 from J; bases not matched to a gene: 5. This CDR3 spans 16 amino acids. The CDR3 region has the DNA TGCGCCAGCAGCCCCGGGACTAGCGGGCCCCAAGAGACCCAGTACTTC. Translated: CASSPGTSGPQETQYF.

The rearrangement joins TRBV28 to TRBJ2-1; TRBD1 matches 9 bases. This CDR3 spans 18 amino acids. The V and J ends lost 3 bases and 4 bases, in that order; junction bases with no gene match: 13. Per germline, CDR1 MDHEN and CDR2 SYDVKM. The CDR3 here is CASSLPLTGTGLYNEQFF. The CDR3 DNA sequence: TGTGCCAGCAGTTTGCCCCTTACCGGGACAGGGCTTTACAATGAGCAGTTCTTC.

This clonotype was seen a handful of times. The chain links TRBV7-6 to TRBJ2-5; maybe TRBD1 (6 bases). The V gene lost 6 bases and the J gene lost 5 bases, with 13 bases spanning the gap. The CDR3 consists of 13 residues. Germline values: CDR1 SGHVS, CDR2 FNYEAQ. DNA of the CDR3: TGTGCCAGCAGTCACGGACAGCTGGAGACCCAGTACTTC. This gives the protein CASSHGQLETQYF.

The chain uses TRBV7-6 and TRBJ1-1; possibly TRBD1 for D (5 bases). CDR3 length: 15 amino acids. From germline, CDR1 is SGHVS and CDR2 FNYEAQ. Trimming took off 0 bases at V and 0 bases at J, with 8 bases between the two ends. The DNA of the CDR3 is TGTGCCAGCAGCTTAGCCGGGACGGTGAACACTGAAGCTTTCTTT. Its translation: CASSLAGTVNTEAFF.

The rearrangement uses TRBV5-6 and TRBJ1-1; 9 bases agree with TRBD1. This CDR3 has 16 amino acids. Germline CDR1 SGHDT, CDR2 YYEEEE. Unmatched junction bases numbered 7, after V lost 0 bases and J lost 4 bases. CDR3 in amino acids: CASSLELQGASTEAFF. Written as DNA, the CDR3 is TGTGCCAGCAGCTTGGAATTACAGGGGGCCTCCACTGAAGCTTTCTTT. The variable domain in full, completed from reference TRBV5-6 and TRBJ1-1, reads DAGVTQSPTHLIKTRGQQVTLRCSPKSGHDTVSWYQQALGQGPQFIFQYYEEEERQRGNFPDRFSGHQFPNYSSELNVNALLLGDSALYLCASSLELQGASTEAFFGQGTRLTVV.

The chain carries TRBV13 and TRBJ1-1; no clear D. CDR3 size: 14 residues. Germline V lookup: CDR1 PRHDT, CDR2 FYEKMQ (reference sequence). The V end lost 4 bases, the J end lost 0 bases, and 9 bases lay between the germline ends. In nucleotides, the CDR3 is TGTGCCAGCAGCTCGAGGACGGTGAACACTGAAGCTTTCTTT. This gives the protein CASSSRTVNTEAFF.

The gene calls are TRBV7-9 and TRBJ1-1; 7 bases are a match to TRBD1. The CDR3 runs to 17 residues. CDR1 is SEHNR, CDR2 FQNEAQ, per germline (reference sequence). V was clipped by 5 bases and J by 2 bases; unmatched bases: 14. This chain's CDR3 is CASSPPGQLISNTEAFF. CDR3 DNA sequence: TGTGCCAGCAGCCCTCCGGGACAGCTAATATCAAACACTGAAGCTTTCTTT. Complete variable domain (other parts from reference TRBV7-9 and TRBJ1-1): DTGVSQNPRHKITKRGQNVTFRCDPISEHNRLYWYRQTLGQGPEFLTYFQNEAQLEKSRLLSDRFSAERPKGSFSTLEIQRTEQGDSAMYLCASSPPGQLISNTEAFFGQGTRLTVV.

This chain joins TRBV30 and TRBJ1-2; D is uncertain. CDR1 and CDR2 from the germline V gene are GTSNPN and SVGIG (reference sequence). This CDR3 has 10 amino acids. V was shortened by 6 bases and J by 6 bases, with 8 bases between the two germline ends. The DNA for the CDR3 is TGTGCCTGCAGGCAGCATGGCTACACCTTC. It specifies CACRQHGYTF.

This chain joins TRBV12-3 or TRBV12-4 and TRBJ1-1, with D unclear. The length of the CDR3 is 10 residues. V was pared by 8 bases and J by 12 bases, with 13 bases between. The DNA for the CDR3 is TGTGCCAGCGGCGTTGCGGAAACTTTCTTT. Encoded protein: CASGVAETFF.